This TCR beta chain was sequenced in a study of blood T cell repertoires in COVID-19. Across the study: Spain, Italy and the United States supplied samples that represented acute and convalescent COVID-19. In each case, the material was cDNA or gDNA derived from T cells, B-cell-depleted T cells, or PBMCs.

Participants had their cohort set by participant-reported clinical history. Authors' data handling: How many nucleated cells were present was estimated from reference gene primer amplification. Libraries were prepared by immunoSEQ multiplex PCR; TCRdb keeps only in-frame clonotypes and omits some of them. Clone size and the V and J calls come from that table; the DNA yielded D and trimming. The sample consists of approximately 220,000 clones, approximately 80% of them appearing once. This clone was found once. With 4 bases removed from V and 3 bases from J, the gap between germline ends came to 13 bases. CDR1 LGHDT and CDR2 YNNKEL come from the germline V gene (reference sequence). The CDR3 loop spans 14 amino acids.

This TCR was recovered from a woman aged 40 to 55 with acute COVID-19. The chain couples TRBV3-1 (or the pseudogene TRBV3-2) to TRBJ2-7; D is unresolved. The source material was PBMCs or T cells enriched from blood (not recorded which). CDR3 nucleotide sequence: TGTGCCAGCAGCCCAACCCAGGTCGTCTACGAGCAGTACTTC. Translation: CASSPTQVVYEQYF.